What follows are 14 T cell receptor beta chains derived from one specimen sequenced in a study of response to subunit inactivated influenza vaccine. TCRdb reprocessed the RT-PCR reads with MiXCR, giving one entry per CDR3 protein. The sample consists of about 700,000 distinct CDR3 sequences, 12% to 15% of them appearing once. This sample comprised PBMCs from blood, obtained 14 to 15 days before vaccination. All receptors come from a man aged 45-65 years who received an inactivated influenza vaccine.

This clonotype was detected a few times. CDR3 residues: CASKDSAAQYF. CDR3 in DNA: TGTGCCAGCAAAGACTCTGCTGCGCAGTATTTT. The V gene is TRBV2, the J gene TRBJ2-3; D gene ambiguous. The ends were cut back, 7 bases at V and 10 bases at J, with 12 bases in the middle. This CDR3 is built from 11 residues. Germline CDR1 SNHLY, CDR2 FYNNEI.

In this sample, this clonotype turned up many times. This chain connects TRBV5-6 to TRBJ1-1, with D hard to call. The CDR3 is 13 amino acids. Germline CDR1 reads SGHDT; CDR2 reads YYEEEE. Trimming took 5 bases from V and 1 from J, leaving 9 bases between them. CDR3 sequence reads: CASRGIANTEAFF. The CDR3 region has the DNA TGTGCCAGCAGGGGTATCGCGAACACTGAAGCTTTCTTT.

This clonotype was observed a few times. The chain is built from TRBV20-1 and TRBJ1-5; 8 bases are shared with TRBD1. Per germline, CDR1 DFQATT and CDR2 SNEGSKA (reference sequence). J gave up 7 bases and V 1 base, and 0 bases lay outside the gene matches. This CDR3 has 12 residues. CDR3: CSARGTGQPQHF. CDR3 sequence (DNA): TGCAGTGCTAGAGGGACAGGGCAGCCCCAGCATTTT.

In this sample, this clonotype turned up a few times. The gene calls are TRBV7-9 and TRBJ1-6; weak D call: TRBD1 (6 bases). Germline V lookup: CDR1 SEHNR, CDR2 FQNEAQ (reference sequence). The length of the CDR3 is 14 residues. The V end lost 5 bases, the J end lost 7 bases, and 12 bases lay between the germline ends. The chain's CDR3 is CASSGGGGNSPLHF. The CDR3 DNA follows: TGTGCCAGCAGCGGGGGCGGAGGGAATTCACCCCTCCACTTT.

V is TRBV7-9 and J is TRBJ2-2; 12 bases agree with TRBD2. The ends lost 6 bases at V and 7 bases at J; junction bases unmatched: 3. Per germline, CDR1 SEHNR and CDR2 FQNEAQ (reference sequence). This CDR3 is 14 amino acids long. CDR3 region: CASRRLAGVGELFF. CDR3 DNA sequence: TGTGCCAGCAGGCGACTAGCGGGGGTCGGGGAGCTGTTTTTT.

This clonotype has a handful of counts. The rearrangement links TRBV5-1 to TRBJ2-7; 10 bases match TRBD1. This CDR3 has 14 residues. CDR1 and CDR2 from the germline V gene are SGHRS and YFSETQ. Trimming removed 0 bases from V and 10 bases from J; junction bases left unmatched: 7. This CDR3 is CASSLGSDRGFQYF. DNA for the CDR3: TGCGCCAGCAGCTTGGGATCGGACAGGGGGTTCCAGTACTTC.

Only a few counts were recorded for this clonotype. This chain's CDR3 is CASSTSGTHADTQYF. As DNA, the CDR3 is TGTGCCAGCAGCACCTCCGGCACGCACGCAGATACGCAGTATTTT. The rearrangement links TRBV9 to TRBJ2-3; unclear D gene. Germline values: CDR1 SGDLS, CDR2 YYNGEE. The CDR3 spans 15 residues. V lost 4 bases and J lost 4, with 16 bases in between. The variable domain in full, completed from reference TRBV9 and TRBJ2-3, reads DSGVTQTPKHLITATGQRVTLRCSPRSGDLSVYWYQQSLDQGLQFLIQYYNGEERAKGNILERFSAQQFPDLHSELNLSSLELGDSALYFCASSTSGTHADTQYFGPGTRLTVL.

For this clonotype: With a much larger clone just one base away, this may be a read error. The chain combines TRBV10-3 with TRBJ2-2; possibly TRBD1 for D (6 bases). Germline loops: CDR1 ENHRY, CDR2 SYGVKD. CDR3 length: 14 residues. The CDR3 reads CAIGDGQLTGELFF. The CDR3 DNA is TGTGCCATCGGTGATGGACAGCTCACCGGGGAGCTGTTTTTT.

This clonotype has at least ten counts. V is TRBV29-1 and J is TRBJ2-4; D possibly corresponds to TRBD2 (5 bases). V shed 3 bases and J shed 0 bases, with 12 bases lying between them. CDR1 and CDR2 from the germline V gene are SQVTM and ANQGSEA. This CDR3 comprises 15 residues. CDR3 sequence reads: CSVEEAWGAKNIQYF. In DNA form, the CDR3 reads TGCAGCGTTGAGGAGGCGTGGGGAGCCAAAAACATTCAGTACTTC.

The V call is TRBV5-4, the J call TRBJ2-3; TRBD1 might be the D (6 bases). Trimming took off 6 bases at V and 0 bases at J, with 20 bases between the two ends. The CDR3 covers 17 residues. Per germline, CDR1 SGHNT and CDR2 YYREEE (reference sequence). The CDR3 spells CASTPGTPSSSTDTQYF. CDR3 in DNA: TGTGCCAGCACACCCGGGACACCTTCATCTAGCACAGATACGCAGTATTTT.

The sample holds many counts of this clonotype. DNA of the CDR3: TGTGCCAGCAGCCCAAGCGGGGAACAAGAGACCCAGTACTTC. This gives the protein CASSPSGEQETQYF. V is TRBV7-2 and J is TRBJ2-5, with 7 nucleotides matching TRBD2. The CDR3 has 14 residues. Germline CDR1 SGHTA, CDR2 FQGNSA. J was trimmed by 2 bases and V by 5 bases; bases with no gene match: 5.

The chain recombines TRBV4-2 with TRBJ1-5; a weak D match, TRBD1 (6 bases). Trimming cost V 1 base and J 3 bases, with 10 bases left between them. This CDR3 has 15 amino acids. The germline V gene has CDR1 LGHNA and CDR2 YNFKEQ. CDR3 loop: CASSQGQGLNQPQHF. The CDR3 DNA reads TGTGCCAGCAGCCAAGGGCAGGGGCTCAATCAGCCCCAGCATTTT.

The chain employs TRBV5-1 and TRBJ2-1; TRBD1 matches at 7 bases. From germline, CDR1 is SGHRS and CDR2 YFSETQ. V was pared by 4 bases and J by 6 bases, with 4 bases of the junction left unmatched. The CDR3 totals 13 residues. CDR3 nucleotides: TGCGCCAGCAGCATTGGGACAGTCAATGAGCAGTTCTTC. Translated, it gives CASSIGTVNEQFF.

The sample holds a few counts of this clonotype. The chain combines TRBV27 with TRBJ1-5, with D unresolved. The CDR3 extends over 13 amino acids. Germline loops: CDR1 MNHEY, CDR2 SMNVEV (reference sequence). The V and J ends lost 6 bases and 10 bases respectively, with 16 bases between them. The CDR3 nucleotides are TGTGCCAGCAGCCCGGACCGGGTAGAACCCCAGCATTTT. Protein product: CASSPDRVEPQHF.